A selection of T cell receptor beta chains follows, all from one sample in a study of blood T cell repertoires in COVID-19. Data came from immunoSEQ multiplex PCR; TCRdb stores just in-frame clones and leaves some out. The sample holds under 400,000 clones, approximately 88% seen once. The sequencing sample was made of peripheral blood. The receptor set was obtained from a woman between 25 and 40 years old with COVID-19, enrolled during active disease. Each CDR3 is given with its conserved first and last residue. Fields, in order: J gene, D gene, clone size, V gene, CDR3 protein, CDR3 DNA. The D gene is left open where the match is weak. Rows may omit the clone size; those that give it use once, few, many or a size class.

j_gene: TRBJ1-2
d_gene: -
abundance: -
v_gene: TRBV7-2
CDR3aa: CASSLGSGRVYGYTF
CDR3nt: TGTGCCAGCAGCTTAGGGTCCGGCAGGGTGTATGGCTACACCTTC

j_gene: TRBJ1-1
d_gene: TRBD1
abundance: -
v_gene: TRBV10-1
CDR3aa: CAKLGDSNYPMNTEAFF
CDR3nt: TGCGCCAAACTGGGGGACAGTAACTATCCCATGAACACTGAAGCTTTCTTT

j_gene: TRBJ1-2
d_gene: TRBD1
abundance: once
v_gene: TRBV5-1
CDR3aa: CASSPTGEPSYGYTF
CDR3nt: TGCGCCAGCAGCCCAACAGGGGAACCCTCCTATGGCTACACCTTC

j_gene: TRBJ1-1
d_gene: -
abundance: many
v_gene: TRBV6-6
CDR3aa: CASSWGRSGTEAFF
CDR3nt: TGTGCCAGCAGTTGGGGCCGATCCGGCACTGAAGCTTTCTTT

j_gene: TRBJ1-2
d_gene: -
abundance: -
v_gene: TRBV2
CDR3aa: CASRDRRDYGYTF
CDR3nt: TGTGCCAGCAGGGACAGACGGGACTATGGCTACACCTTC

j_gene: TRBJ1-6
d_gene: -
abundance: -
v_gene: TRBV5-1
CDR3aa: CASSPAGPLVDSPLHF
CDR3nt: TGCGCCAGCAGCCCCGCGGGGCCCTTAGTTGACTCACCCCTCCACTTT

j_gene: TRBJ1-1
d_gene: -
abundance: once
v_gene: TRBV3-1/TRBV3-2
CDR3aa: CASSQGWTEAFF
CDR3nt: TGTGCCAGCAGTCAGGGGTGGACTGAAGCTTTCTTT

j_gene: TRBJ1-1
d_gene: TRBD1
abundance: -
v_gene: TRBV19
CDR3aa: CASSPLGTGRSLFF
CDR3nt: TGTGCCAGTAGCCCCCTCGGGACAGGAAGGTCCCTATTCTTT

j_gene: TRBJ2-3
d_gene: TRBD2
abundance: -
v_gene: TRBV9
CDR3aa: CASSVDLAGAAFTQYF
CDR3nt: TGTGCCAGCAGCGTAGATCTAGCGGGGGCCGCTTTTACGCAGTATTTT

j_gene: TRBJ1-1
d_gene: -
abundance: -
v_gene: TRBV19
CDR3aa: CASTGGSPEAFF
CDR3nt: TGTGCCAGCACCGGGGGGAGTCCTGAAGCTTTCTTT

j_gene: TRBJ1-1
d_gene: -
abundance: many
v_gene: TRBV28
CDR3aa: CASSDRRQAFF
CDR3nt: TGTGCCAGCAGCGACAGGCGTCAAGCTTTCTTT

j_gene: TRBJ2-7
d_gene: -
abundance: -
v_gene: TRBV4-1
CDR3aa: CASSQVSQRPHEQYF
CDR3nt: TGCGCCAGCAGCCAAGTCAGTCAGCGGCCCCACGAGCAGTACTTC

j_gene: TRBJ2-7
d_gene: TRBD1
abundance: -
v_gene: TRBV5-4
CDR3aa: CASSLDRGYLYEQYF
CDR3nt: TGTGCCAGCAGCTTGGACAGGGGTTACCTTTACGAGCAGTACTTC

j_gene: TRBJ1-2
d_gene: TRBD1
abundance: -
v_gene: TRBV27
CDR3aa: CASSLRDRGAGGYGYTF
CDR3nt: TGTGCCAGCAGTCTCCGGGACAGGGGCGCAGGAGGCTATGGCTACACCTTC

j_gene: TRBJ1-2
d_gene: -
abundance: once
v_gene: TRBV27
CDR3aa: CASSLGRGYGYTF
CDR3nt: TGTGCCAGCAGTTTAGGGAGGGGATATGGCTACACCTTC

j_gene: TRBJ2-1
d_gene: TRBD1
abundance: -
v_gene: TRBV6-6
CDR3aa: CASSQGQNNEQFF
CDR3nt: TGTGCCAGCAGCCAGGGACAGAACAATGAGCAGTTCTTC

j_gene: TRBJ1-3
d_gene: -
abundance: -
v_gene: TRBV5-1
CDR3aa: CASSSDSHGNTIYF
CDR3nt: TGCGCCAGCAGCTCGGACAGCCATGGAAACACCATATATTTT

j_gene: TRBJ2-7
d_gene: TRBD1
abundance: -
v_gene: TRBV6-6
CDR3aa: CASSYFGTGSSYEQYF
CDR3nt: TGTGCCAGCAGTTACTTCGGGACAGGTAGCTCCTACGAGCAGTACTTC

j_gene: TRBJ1-1
d_gene: TRBD1
abundance: -
v_gene: TRBV6-2/TRBV6-3
CDR3aa: CASSRDRVNTEAFF
CDR3nt: TGTGCCAGCAGCCGGGACAGGGTAAATACTGAAGCTTTCTTT

j_gene: TRBJ1-2
d_gene: -
abundance: -
v_gene: TRBV7-2
CDR3aa: CASSLGSVDLGYTF
CDR3nt: TGTGCCAGCAGCTTAGGGTCGGTTGACTTGGGCTACACCTTC

j_gene: TRBJ2-5
d_gene: -
abundance: -
v_gene: TRBV7-2
CDR3aa: CASSLRPSREETQYF
CDR3nt: TGTGCCAGCAGCCTGAGACCCTCTCGGGAAGAGACCCAGTACTTC

j_gene: TRBJ2-7
d_gene: -
abundance: few
v_gene: TRBV2
CDR3aa: CASSGRLASYEQYF
CDR3nt: TGTGCCAGCAGTGGCAGGCTGGCATCCTACGAGCAGTACTTC

j_gene: TRBJ2-7
d_gene: -
abundance: -
v_gene: TRBV2
CDR3aa: CASSASTESYEQYF
CDR3nt: TGTGCCAGCAGTGCTTCGACAGAGAGCTACGAGCAGTACTTC

j_gene: TRBJ1-2
d_gene: -
abundance: -
v_gene: TRBV2
CDR3aa: CASSLETSRYGYTF
CDR3nt: TGTGCCAGCAGTTTAGAAACTTCCCGATATGGCTACACCTTC

j_gene: TRBJ2-5
d_gene: -
abundance: -
v_gene: TRBV5-1
CDR3aa: CASSFSATQETQYF
CDR3nt: TGCGCCAGCAGCTTTAGCGCGACCCAAGAGACCCAGTACTTC

j_gene: TRBJ1-6
d_gene: -
abundance: -
v_gene: TRBV7-2
CDR3aa: CASSFGGEKYNSPLHF
CDR3nt: TGTGCCAGCAGCTTCGGAGGGGAGAAGTATAATTCACCCCTCCACTTT

j_gene: TRBJ1-6
d_gene: -
abundance: -
v_gene: TRBV19
CDR3aa: CASSEGVSPLHF
CDR3nt: TGTGCCAGTAGTGAGGGGGTTTCACCCCTCCACTTT

j_gene: TRBJ1-2
d_gene: TRBD1
abundance: -
v_gene: TRBV5-1
CDR3aa: CASSLGDRGYGYTF
CDR3nt: TGCGCCAGCAGCTTGGGGGACAGGGGTTATGGCTACACCTTC

j_gene: TRBJ1-2
d_gene: -
abundance: -
v_gene: TRBV7-9
CDR3aa: CASSLGGGGYGGYTF
CDR3nt: TGTGCCAGCAGCTTAGGGGGCGGGGGTTACGGCGGCTACACCTTC

j_gene: TRBJ1-2
d_gene: -
abundance: once
v_gene: TRBV5-3
CDR3aa: CARSLRPTGRWRGYTF
CDR3nt: TGTGCCAGAAGCCTTAGACCGACAGGACGCTGGCGTGGCTACACCTTC

j_gene: TRBJ1-2
d_gene: -
abundance: -
v_gene: TRBV14
CDR3aa: CASSETPYGYTF
CDR3nt: TGTGCCAGCAGTGAGACACCCTATGGCTACACCTTC